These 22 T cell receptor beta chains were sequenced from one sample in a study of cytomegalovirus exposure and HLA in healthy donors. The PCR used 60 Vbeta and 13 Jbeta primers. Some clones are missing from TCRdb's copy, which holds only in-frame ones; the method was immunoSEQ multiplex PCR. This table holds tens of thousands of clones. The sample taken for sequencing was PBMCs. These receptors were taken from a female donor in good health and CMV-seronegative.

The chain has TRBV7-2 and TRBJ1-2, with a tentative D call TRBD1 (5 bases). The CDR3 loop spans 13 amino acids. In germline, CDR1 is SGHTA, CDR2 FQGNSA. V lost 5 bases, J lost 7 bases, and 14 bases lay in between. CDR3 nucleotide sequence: TGTGCCAGCAGCCTTACGGGGGGGTTTGGCTACACCTTC. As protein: CASSLTGGFGYTF.

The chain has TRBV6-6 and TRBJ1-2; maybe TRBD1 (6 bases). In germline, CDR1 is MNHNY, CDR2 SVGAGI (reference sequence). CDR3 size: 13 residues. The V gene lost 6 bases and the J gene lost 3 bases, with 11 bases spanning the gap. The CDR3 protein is CASSLQGDYGYTF. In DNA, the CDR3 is TGTGCCAGCAGCCTACAGGGAGACTATGGCTACACCTTC.

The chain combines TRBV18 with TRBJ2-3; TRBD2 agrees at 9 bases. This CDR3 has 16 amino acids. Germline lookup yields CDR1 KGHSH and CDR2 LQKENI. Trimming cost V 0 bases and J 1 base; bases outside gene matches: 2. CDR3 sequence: CASSPPSGGRTDTQYF. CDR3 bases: TGTGCCAGCTCACCACCTAGCGGGGGCCGCACAGATACGCAGTATTTT.

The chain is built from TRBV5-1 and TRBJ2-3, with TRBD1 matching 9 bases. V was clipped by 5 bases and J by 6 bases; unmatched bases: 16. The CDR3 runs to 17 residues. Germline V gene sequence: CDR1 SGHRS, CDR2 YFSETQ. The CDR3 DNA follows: TGCGCCAGCAGTTCGGGACAGGGAAGTATTAGGTCGGATACGCAGTATTTT. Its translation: CASSSGQGSIRSDTQYF.

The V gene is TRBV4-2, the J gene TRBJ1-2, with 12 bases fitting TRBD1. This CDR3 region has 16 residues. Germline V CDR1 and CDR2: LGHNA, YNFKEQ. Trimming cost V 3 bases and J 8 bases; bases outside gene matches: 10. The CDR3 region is CASSHLGTGGGEGYTF. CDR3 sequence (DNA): TGTGCCAGCAGCCACCTCGGGACAGGGGGCGGAGAAGGCTACACCTTC.

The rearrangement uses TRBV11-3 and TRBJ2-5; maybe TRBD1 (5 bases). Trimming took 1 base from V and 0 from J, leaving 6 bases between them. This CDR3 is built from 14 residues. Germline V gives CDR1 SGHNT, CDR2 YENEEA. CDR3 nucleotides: TGTGCCAGCAGCTTAGGACAGTACCAAGAGACCCAGTACTTC. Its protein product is CASSLGQYQETQYF.

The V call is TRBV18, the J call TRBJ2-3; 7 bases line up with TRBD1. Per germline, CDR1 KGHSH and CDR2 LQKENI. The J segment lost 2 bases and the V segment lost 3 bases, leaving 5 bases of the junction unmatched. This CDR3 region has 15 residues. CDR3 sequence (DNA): TGTGCCAGCTCACCGCTAGGGGGCCCCACAGATACGCAGTATTTT. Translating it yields CASSPLGGPTDTQYF.

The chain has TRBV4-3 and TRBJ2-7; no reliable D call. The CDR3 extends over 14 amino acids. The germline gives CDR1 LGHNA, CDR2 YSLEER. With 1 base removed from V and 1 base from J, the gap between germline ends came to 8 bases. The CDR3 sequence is CASSQVLTSYEQYF. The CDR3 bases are TGCGCCAGCAGCCAAGTCTTGACTTCCTACGAGCAGTACTTC.

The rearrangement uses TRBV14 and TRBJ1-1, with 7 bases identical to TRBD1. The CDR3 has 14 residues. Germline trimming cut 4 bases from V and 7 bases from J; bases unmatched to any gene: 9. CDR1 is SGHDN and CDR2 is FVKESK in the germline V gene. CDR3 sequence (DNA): TGTGCCAGCAGCCTATACATGGGGGACAGTGAAGCTTTCTTT. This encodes CASSLYMGDSEAFF.

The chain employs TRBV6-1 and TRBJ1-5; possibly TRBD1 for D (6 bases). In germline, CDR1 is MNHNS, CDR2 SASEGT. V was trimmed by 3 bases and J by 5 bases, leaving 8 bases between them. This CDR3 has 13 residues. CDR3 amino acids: CASSDTGHQPQHF. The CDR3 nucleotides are TGTGCCAGCAGTGATACAGGGCATCAGCCCCAGCATTTT.

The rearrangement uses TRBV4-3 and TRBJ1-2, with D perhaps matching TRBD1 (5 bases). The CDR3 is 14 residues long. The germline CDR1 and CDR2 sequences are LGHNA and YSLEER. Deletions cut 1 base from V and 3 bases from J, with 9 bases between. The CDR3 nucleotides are TGCGCCAGCAGCCAAGGGGGCGCAGACTATGGCTACACCTTC. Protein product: CASSQGGADYGYTF.

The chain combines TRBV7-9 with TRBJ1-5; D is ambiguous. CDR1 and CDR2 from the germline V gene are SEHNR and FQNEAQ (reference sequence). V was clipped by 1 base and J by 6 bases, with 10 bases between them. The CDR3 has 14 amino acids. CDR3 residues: CASSLGGRGQPQHF. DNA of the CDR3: TGTGCCAGCAGCTTAGGAGGGAGAGGTCAGCCCCAGCATTTT. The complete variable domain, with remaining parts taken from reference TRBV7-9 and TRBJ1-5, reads DTGVSQNPRHKITKRGQNVTFRCDPISEHNRLYWYRQTLGQGPEFLTYFQNEAQLEKSRLLSDRFSAERPKGSFSTLEIQRTEQGDSAMYLCASSLGGRGQPQHFGDGTRLSIL.

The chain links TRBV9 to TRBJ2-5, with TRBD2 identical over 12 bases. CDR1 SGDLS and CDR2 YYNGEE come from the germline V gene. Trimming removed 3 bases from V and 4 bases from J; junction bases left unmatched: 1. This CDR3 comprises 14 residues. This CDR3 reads CASSATSGGETQYF. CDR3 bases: TGTGCCAGCAGCGCGACTAGCGGGGGAGAGACCCAGTACTTC.

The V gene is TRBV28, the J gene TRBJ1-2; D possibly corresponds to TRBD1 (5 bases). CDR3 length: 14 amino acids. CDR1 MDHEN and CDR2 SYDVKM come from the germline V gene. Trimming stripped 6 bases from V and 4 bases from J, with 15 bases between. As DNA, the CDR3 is TGTGCCAGCAGCCGCGGGACCTCCGGCTATGGCTACACCTTC. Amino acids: CASSRGTSGYGYTF.

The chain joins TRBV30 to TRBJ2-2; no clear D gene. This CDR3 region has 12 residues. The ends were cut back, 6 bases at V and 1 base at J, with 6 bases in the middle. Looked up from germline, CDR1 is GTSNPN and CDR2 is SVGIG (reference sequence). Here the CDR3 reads CACGGNTGELFF. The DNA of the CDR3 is TGTGCCTGCGGCGGGAACACCGGGGAGCTGTTTTTT.

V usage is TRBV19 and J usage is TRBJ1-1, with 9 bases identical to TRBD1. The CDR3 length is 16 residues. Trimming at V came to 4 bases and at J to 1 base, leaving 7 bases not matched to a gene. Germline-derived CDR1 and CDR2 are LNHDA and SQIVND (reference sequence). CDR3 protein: CASSTDRGQGNTEAFF. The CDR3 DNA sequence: TGTGCCAGTAGTACGGACAGGGGCCAAGGGAACACTGAAGCTTTCTTT.

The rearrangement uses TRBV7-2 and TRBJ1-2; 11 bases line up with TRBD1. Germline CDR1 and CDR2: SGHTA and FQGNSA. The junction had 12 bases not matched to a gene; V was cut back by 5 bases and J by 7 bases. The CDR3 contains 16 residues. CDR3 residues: CASSPEGRTGGAGYTF. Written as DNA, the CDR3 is TGTGCCAGCAGCCCGGAGGGGAGGACAGGGGGCGCTGGCTACACCTTC.

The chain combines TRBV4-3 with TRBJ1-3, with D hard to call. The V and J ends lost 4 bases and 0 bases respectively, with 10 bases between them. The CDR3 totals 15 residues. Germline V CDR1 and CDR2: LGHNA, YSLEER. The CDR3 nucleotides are TGCGCCAGCAGCCCAAGCAGGATCTCTGGAAACACCATATATTTT. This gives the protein CASSPSRISGNTIYF.

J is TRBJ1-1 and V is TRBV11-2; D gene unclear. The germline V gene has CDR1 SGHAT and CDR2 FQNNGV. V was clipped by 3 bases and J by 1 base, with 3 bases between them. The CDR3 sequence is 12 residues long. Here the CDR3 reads CASSFGNTEAFF. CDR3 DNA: TGTGCCAGCAGCTTCGGGAACACTGAAGCTTTCTTT.

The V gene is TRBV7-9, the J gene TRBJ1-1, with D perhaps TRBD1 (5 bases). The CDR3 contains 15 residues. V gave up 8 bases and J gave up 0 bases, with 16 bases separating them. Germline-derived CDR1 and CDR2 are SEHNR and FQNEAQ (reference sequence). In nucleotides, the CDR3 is TGTGCCAGCGACCCCTCGGGGGGAATGAACACTGAAGCTTTCTTT. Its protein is CASDPSGGMNTEAFF.

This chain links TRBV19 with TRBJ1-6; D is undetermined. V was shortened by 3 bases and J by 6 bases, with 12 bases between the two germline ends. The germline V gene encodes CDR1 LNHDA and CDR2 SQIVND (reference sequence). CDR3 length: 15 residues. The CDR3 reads CASSIQAKANSPLHF. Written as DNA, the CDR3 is TGTGCCAGTAGTATCCAGGCCAAAGCTAATTCACCCCTCCACTTT.

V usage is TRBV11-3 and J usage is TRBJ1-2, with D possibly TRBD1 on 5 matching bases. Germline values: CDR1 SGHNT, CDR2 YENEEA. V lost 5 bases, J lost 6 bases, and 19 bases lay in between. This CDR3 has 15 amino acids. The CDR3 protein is CASSDPGVRSDGYTF. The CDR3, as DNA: TGTGCCAGCAGCGACCCGGGGGTTCGGAGCGATGGCTACACCTTC.